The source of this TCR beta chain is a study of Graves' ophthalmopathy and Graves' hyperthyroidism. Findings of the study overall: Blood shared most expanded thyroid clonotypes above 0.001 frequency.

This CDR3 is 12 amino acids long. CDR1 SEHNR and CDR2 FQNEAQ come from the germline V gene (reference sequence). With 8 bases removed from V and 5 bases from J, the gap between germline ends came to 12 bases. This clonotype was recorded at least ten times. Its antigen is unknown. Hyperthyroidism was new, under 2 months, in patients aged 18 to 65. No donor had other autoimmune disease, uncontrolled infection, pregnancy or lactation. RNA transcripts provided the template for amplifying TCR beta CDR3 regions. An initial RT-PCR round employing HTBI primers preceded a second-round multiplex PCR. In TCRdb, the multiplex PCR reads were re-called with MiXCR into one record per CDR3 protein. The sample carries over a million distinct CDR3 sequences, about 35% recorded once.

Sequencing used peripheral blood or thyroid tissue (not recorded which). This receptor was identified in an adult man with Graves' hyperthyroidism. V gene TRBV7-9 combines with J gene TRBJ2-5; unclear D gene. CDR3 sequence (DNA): TGTGCCAGCGATGTGAGCCGGGAGACCCAGTACTTC. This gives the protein CASDVSRETQYF.